The clone carrying this T cell receptor beta chain was seen a handful of times. Its antigen is as yet unknown. This entry is derived from a study of T cells in Graves' hyperthyroidism and ophthalmopathy. Study in general: Peripheral blood samples were taken at initial diagnosis, prior to any treatment.

Findings and limits, study-wide: Ophthalmopathy could be told apart from stable hyperthyroidism with a 13 V-J model.

This CDR3 region has 15 residues. The V gene end was trimmed by 0 bases and the J gene end by 4 bases; junction bases not matched to a gene: 4. Germline V gene sequence: CDR1 SGHAT, CDR2 FQNNGV. Patients aged 18 to 65 had newly diagnosed hyperthyroidism lasting under 2 months. Fresh peripheral blood, 10 ml, yielded the PBMCs. The CDR3 regions of TCR beta were amplified from RNA transcripts. The primer set for the first-round RT-PCR of the TCR CDR3 was HTBI. TCRdb processed the multiplex PCR reads anew with MiXCR; each CDR3 protein has one entry. The sample holds over 700,000 distinct CDR3 sequences, 15% to 20% seen once.

This TCR was sampled from a woman in her forties or fifties with Graves' hyperthyroidism that later progressed to Graves' ophthalmopathy. Sequenced input: blood. The chain carries TRBV11-2 and TRBJ2-3, with 7 bases fitting TRBD2. The CDR3 loop is CASSLDLAGADTQYF. The CDR3 DNA reads TGTGCCAGCAGCTTAGATCTCGCGGGGGCAGATACGCAGTATTTT.